This T cell receptor beta chain was captured in a study of glioma-infiltrating T cells (dated by TCRdb to the mid-2010s). Broadly, across the study: The low-grade gliomas were WHO grade II oligodendrogliomas or astrocytomas, while the glioblastomas were WHO grade IV tumors sampled at initial diagnosis rather than at recurrent diagnosis. Before surgery, glioma patients were given dexamethasone for six or fewer days. The sequencing target for blood libraries was roughly 4- to 10-fold coverage of 950,000 to 1,000,000 peripheral T cells. Sequencing of TCR alpha- and beta-chain repertoires was performed on glioma tissue, on non-neoplastic brain tissue, and on matched peripheral blood mononuclear cells. Each tissue-infiltrating repertoire was compared with the same patient's peripheral blood repertoire to measure divergence between tissue and blood T-cell populations. Three low-grade glioma patients, under ten primary glioblastoma patients, and three non-glioma patients who contributed non-neoplastic brain tissue made up the paired cohort.

Surgical brain or tumor specimens were cryofrozen in liquid nitrogen immediately after resection, and peripheral blood cells were collected concurrently. The CDR1 and CDR2 encoded by the germline V gene are MNHEY and SVGEGT. Counted from cysteine to phenylalanine, this CDR3 has 11 amino acids. The retained sequence is limited to the CDR3, 33 bases, with the frame set at the first base. Only a few counts were recorded for this clonotype. There is no known antigen for this receptor. Compared with germline, one end of the junction differs, possibly owing to a read error. TCR alpha and beta CDR3 regions were amplified with the iRepertoire nested amplicon-rescue multiplex PCR (arm-PCR) platform from RNA. The input for one-step reverse transcription and amplification was about 95-450 ng of tissue mRNA or PBMC total RNA. Following bead purification, Illumina adapters were added through a secondary multiplex PCR, and the libraries were then gel-purified between 200 and 400 bp. Libraries carried internal 6-nucleotide barcodes used for demultiplexing. Sequencing of the libraries was done on an Illumina MiSeq using 2x220 or 2x250 nucleotide paired-end reads. On the study's bioinformatics: FLASH 1.2.11 was used to merge paired reads, and BWA-MEM then aligned the reads to the GRCh37 human genome before TRA and TRB reads were extracted. For V and J assignment, an IMGT-derived reference of cassette sequences and CDR3 motifs that included pseudogenes was used. Reads were translated in three frames, and productive CDR3s were defined by a C…FGXG motif without stop codons. Unique combinations of V-J cassette pair and CDR3 amino acid sequence were defined as clonotypes. Reads were filtered by Hamming distance, thresholded by each sample's sequence error rate in mapped regions. In-frame beta chains were kept once TCRdb had trimmed the public reads at Q25 with fastp and called clones with MiXCR. CDR3 protein duplicates are merged, each entry listing the most common genes and DNA. V and J calls and clone size were set by TCRdb, not the authors. Recorded for this sample are 300,000 to 450,000 distinct CDR3 sequences; about two fifths of them occurred a single time. More than 10% of the sample is taken by the ten largest.

Paper-wide results and their limitations: Group comparisons were based on small numbers of patients: three non-neoplastic, three low-grade glioma and about eight glioblastoma patients. In non-neoplastic patients, VJ-independent divergence between tissue and blood fell below expectation, whereas in all gliomas, and especially in low-grade gliomas, the divergence rose above expectation. Very few CDR3 sequences were found to be shared between tissue and blood, and this scarcity was attributed to high CDR3 diversity and limited sampling. Patients with low tissue-blood divergence were marked by a signature set of shared blood CDR3 motifs, and that set was depleted in highly divergent patients.

Recombination connected TRBV6-2 or TRBV6-3 to TRBJ2-5; a weak D assignment points to TRBD2 (5 bases agree). Source material: glioma tissue, nonneoplastic brain tissue, or PBMCs (not recorded which). This clonotype originated in a human donor with low-grade glioma or glioblastoma, undergoing nonglioma brain surgery, or in good health (not recorded which). The DNA sequence is given as TGTGCCAGCAGCTCTAGAGGGTATCTGAACTTC. It encodes CASSSRGYLNF.